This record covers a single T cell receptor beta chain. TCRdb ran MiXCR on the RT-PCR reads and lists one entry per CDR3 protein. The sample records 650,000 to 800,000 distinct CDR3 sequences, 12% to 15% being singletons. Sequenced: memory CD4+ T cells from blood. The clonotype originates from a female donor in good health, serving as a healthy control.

CDR3 loop: CASSPALLNTEAFF. The CDR3 nucleotides are TGTGCCAGCAGCCCCGCGTTGTTGAACACTGAAGCTTTCTTT. This rearrangement joins TRBV9 to TRBJ1-1, with unresolved D. In germline, CDR1 is SGDLS, CDR2 YYNGEE. V shed 4 bases and J shed 0 bases, with 10 bases lying between them. CDR3 length equals 14 residues.